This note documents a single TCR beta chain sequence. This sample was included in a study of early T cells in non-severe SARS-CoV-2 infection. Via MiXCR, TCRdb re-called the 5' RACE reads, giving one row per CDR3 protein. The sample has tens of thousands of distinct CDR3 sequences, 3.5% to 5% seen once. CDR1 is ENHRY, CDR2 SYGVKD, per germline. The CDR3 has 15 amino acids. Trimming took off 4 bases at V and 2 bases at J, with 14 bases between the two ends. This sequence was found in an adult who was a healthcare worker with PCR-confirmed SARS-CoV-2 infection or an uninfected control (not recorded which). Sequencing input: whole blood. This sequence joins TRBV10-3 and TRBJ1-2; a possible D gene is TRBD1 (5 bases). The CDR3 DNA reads TGTGCCATCAGTGGGGGGGAAGGGAAGAACTATGGCTACACCTTC. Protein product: CAISGGEGKNYGYTF.